These 18 T cell receptor beta chains were all obtained from the same sample, sequenced in a study of blood T cell repertoires in COVID-19. Some clones are missing from TCRdb's copy, which holds only in-frame ones; the method was immunoSEQ multiplex PCR. The data hold roughly 290,000 clones, with just under 85% observed a single time. Input material: peripheral blood. These receptors all come from a woman in her forties or fifties with active or convalescent COVID-19.

The J gene is TRBJ2-5, the V gene TRBV5-1, with 10 bases lining up with TRBD2. Per germline, CDR1 SGHRS and CDR2 YFSETQ. With 2 bases clipped from V and 5 bases from J, the junction kept 9 bases outside the gene matches. The length of the CDR3 is 16 residues. CDR3 DNA sequence: TGCGCCAGCAGCTTCGGGGCTAGCGGGAGTGGTGAGACCCAGTACTTC. Its translation is CASSFGASGSGETQYF.

V is TRBV21-1 and J is TRBJ1-2; TRBD1, the D gene given by the table, was not confirmed from the DNA. TRBV21-1 is termed a pseudogene. The CDR3 contains 14 residues. This CDR3 reads CASSRRQTPDGYTF. CDR3 coding DNA: TGTGCCAGCAGCCGGCGACAGACTCCCGATGGCTACACCTTC.

The chain uses TRBV5-6 and TRBJ1-2; 7 bases line up with TRBD1. Germline CDR1 is SGHDT and CDR2 is YYEEEE. With 0 bases clipped from V and 3 bases from J, the junction kept 5 bases outside the gene matches. The length of the CDR3 is 15 residues. CDR3 sequence: CASSLAQGEHYGYTF. The CDR3 DNA follows: TGTGCCAGCAGCTTGGCCCAGGGGGAGCACTATGGCTACACCTTC.

The chain combines TRBV30 with TRBJ1-3; 8 nucleotides agree with TRBD1. Germline values: CDR1 GTSNPN, CDR2 SVGIG (reference sequence). With 8 bases clipped from V and 4 bases from J, the junction kept 13 bases outside the gene matches. The CDR3 is 15 residues long. The DNA for the CDR3 is TGTGCCAGACAGGGGAAAGGAAGTGCAGGAAACACCATATATTTT. Protein sequence: CARQGKGSAGNTIYF.

The chain employs TRBV3-1 (or the pseudogene TRBV3-2) and TRBJ1-1, with a possible D match to TRBD1 (6 bases). The V gene's germline CDR1 is LGHDT and CDR2 YNNKEL (reference sequence). The CDR3 has 13 amino acids. Deletions cut 7 bases from V and 3 bases from J, with 12 bases between. Here the CDR3 DNA reads TGTGCCAGCACCGATCCAGGGGACACTGAAGCTTTCTTT. Its translation is CASTDPGDTEAFF.

V and J are TRBV9 and TRBJ2-3; no definite D call. The V gene lost 0 bases and the J gene lost 6 bases, with 14 bases spanning the gap. The CDR3 runs 15 residues. Germline V CDR1 and CDR2: SGDLS, YYNGEE. The CDR3 DNA sequence: TGTGCCAGCAGCGTAGTGGGTAGCTGGATGGATACGCAGTATTTT. It is translated as CASSVVGSWMDTQYF.

J is TRBJ2-1 and V is TRBV5-4; 11 bases agree with TRBD2. Germline V lookup: CDR1 SGHNT, CDR2 YYREEE (reference sequence). V shed 2 bases and J 7 bases; nucleotides not matched to a gene: 5. The CDR3 covers 15 residues. The CDR3 bases are TGTGCCAGCAGCTTTCCGGCTAGCGGGGGGAATGAGCAGTTCTTC. It is translated as CASSFPASGGNEQFF. The full variable domain, with the rest looked up from reference TRBV5-4 and TRBJ2-1, is ETGVTQSPTHLIKTRGQQVTLRCSSQSGHNTVSWYQQALGQGPQFIFQYYREEENGRGNFPPRFSGLQFPNYSSELNVNALELDDSALYLCASSFPASGGNEQFFGPGTRLTVL.

The V and J genes are TRBV13 and TRBJ1-4; D is ambiguous. The germline V gene has CDR1 PRHDT and CDR2 FYEKMQ (reference sequence). There are 13 residues in the CDR3. V lost 4 bases and J lost 4, with 7 bases in between. CDR3 protein: CASSSGGNEKLFF. In nucleotides, the CDR3 is TGTGCCAGCAGCTCCGGTGGTAATGAAAAACTGTTTTTT.

The CDR3 DNA is TGTGCCAGCAGCTTACTAGCGGGAGCAGCAGAGACCCAGTACTTC. Translated: CASSLLAGAAETQYF. The rearrangement links TRBV7-6 to TRBJ2-5; 10 bases map to TRBD2. This CDR3 region has 15 residues. After removal of 2 bases from V and 4 bases from J, the junction contained 4 bases not matched to a gene. Looked up from germline, CDR1 is SGHVS and CDR2 is FNYEAQ. The full variable domain, rest sourced from reference TRBV7-6 and TRBJ2-5, is GAGVSQSPRYKVTKRGQDVALRCDPISGHVSLYWYRQALGQGPEFLTYFNYEAQQDKSGLPNDRFSAERPEGSISTLTIQRTEQRDSAMYRCASSLLAGAAETQYFGPGTRLLVL.

J is TRBJ1-1 and V is TRBV3-1 (or the pseudogene TRBV3-2), with TRBD1 matching 7 bases. The V gene's germline CDR1 is LGHDT and CDR2 YNNKEL (reference sequence). V shed 2 bases and J 6 bases; nucleotides not matched to a gene: 6. CDR3 size: 14 residues. In DNA, the CDR3 is TGTGCCAGCAGCCAAACCTCGGGACAGCCTGAAGCTTTCTTT. Encoded protein: CASSQTSGQPEAFF.

V gene TRBV5-1 combines with J gene TRBJ2-7, with 8 bases aligning to TRBD2. Germline CDR1 SGHRS, CDR2 YFSETQ. V trimming: 4 bases; J trimming: 1 base; junction bases outside the gene matches: 7. CDR3 length equals 15 residues. Written as DNA, the CDR3 is TGCGCCAGCAGCCTTCTAGCGGGTACTTCCTACGAGCAGTACTTC. This sequence encodes CASSLLAGTSYEQYF.

This chain links TRBV12-3 or TRBV12-4 with TRBJ1-1, with 8 nucleotides matching TRBD1. V lost 7 bases, J lost 4 bases, and 5 bases stayed unmatched. This CDR3 contains 13 residues. CDR3 bases: TGTGCCAGCAACAACAGGGGGAGCACTGAAGCTTTCTTT. Translation gives CASNNRGSTEAFF.

This chain uses TRBV6-5 with TRBJ1-1; maybe TRBD1 (6 bases). The germline V gene has CDR1 MNHEY and CDR2 SVGAGI. Trimming stripped 11 bases from V and 1 base from J, with 14 bases between. This CDR3 contains 13 residues. CDR3 region: CAARGRANTEAFF. In DNA form, the CDR3 reads TGTGCCGCAAGGGGGAGGGCGAACACTGAAGCTTTCTTT.

This chain uses TRBV19 with TRBJ1-4; 11 bases are shared with TRBD1. This CDR3 is built from 15 residues. Germline V gene sequence: CDR1 LNHDA, CDR2 SQIVND (reference sequence). Germline trimming cut 6 bases from V and 5 bases from J; bases unmatched to any gene: 5. The CDR3 region has the DNA TGTGCCAGTAGACCGGGACAGGGGGGAAATGAAAAACTGTTTTTT. Residues: CASRPGQGGNEKLFF.

The rearrangement joins TRBV5-1 to TRBJ2-3; 7 nucleotides align to TRBD2. CDR3 length: 13 residues. J gave up 5 bases and V 0 bases, and 0 bases lay outside the gene matches. The germline V gene has CDR1 SGHRS and CDR2 YFSETQ. This CDR3 reads CASSLGGRDTQYF. CDR3 in DNA: TGCGCCAGCAGCTTGGGCGGGAGAGATACGCAGTATTTT.

The CDR3, as DNA: TGTGCCAGCAGCTTAAGAAGGAGTCCTAGCGGGAGGGGAAATGAGCAGTTCTTC. Its protein product is CASSLRRSPSGRGNEQFF. J is TRBJ2-1 and V is TRBV11-2; 12 bases match TRBD2. Trimming removed 2 bases from V and 7 bases from J; junction bases left unmatched: 12. The CDR3 sequence is 18 residues long. CDR1 SGHAT and CDR2 FQNNGV come from the germline V gene.

CDR3 sequence (DNA): TGTGCCAGCAGTGAAGAGGATAGCGGGGCTACCAATGAGCAGTTCTTC. Protein product: CASSEEDSGATNEQFF. The rearrangement joins TRBV2 to TRBJ2-1, with 8 nucleotides matching TRBD2. Germline CDR1 is SNHLY and CDR2 is FYNNEI. The trim removed 1 base at V and 6 bases at J, leaving 8 bases unmatched. The CDR3 is made up of 16 amino acids.

This clone was found a few times. Other nucleotide sequences from this sample produce the same CDR3. V usage is TRBV14 and J usage is TRBJ2-2; TRBD2 is a possible D gene (5 bases). Germline CDR1 SGHDN, CDR2 FVKESK. The V gene lost 4 bases and the J gene lost 5 bases, with 11 bases spanning the gap. The CDR3 covers 14 residues. The CDR3 sequence: CASSPRTGTGELFF. In DNA form, the CDR3 reads TGTGCCAGCAGCCCCCGAACGGGGACCGGGGAGCTGTTTTTT.